One T cell receptor (beta chain) is described in this entry. Its target is unknown. The sample is drawn from a study of chemoradiotherapy in HPV16-positive cancers. For the study at large: Functional T-cell assays on two HPV16-positive patients' cells defined candidate HPV-specific clones and common TCR motifs. Broader study findings: Non-HPV-specific T cells did not expand in tumors during treatment, whereas candidate HPV-specific clones and E7-related motifs did. The functional HPV-specific definition rests on just two HPV16-positive patients. In HPV16-positive patients, HPV-responsive T-cell expansion tracked better recurrence-free survival.

Germline V lookup: CDR1 MNHEY, CDR2 SMNVEV (reference sequence). V lost 5 bases to trimming and J lost 2 bases, with 16 bases between them. The CDR3 has 17 amino acids. Profiling relied on immunoSEQ multiplex PCR, and the TCRdb table lists in-frame clones only, not all of them. The data contain some 11,000 clones, around 82% of them singletons. The source is a human donor with HPV-associated anogenital cancer. V is TRBV27 and J is TRBJ2-6; perhaps TRBD1 as D (6 bases). Sampling took place from a patient who underwent chemoradiotherapy. The CDR3: CASSTKQGRAGANVLTF. Here the CDR3 DNA reads TGTGCCAGCAGTACAAAACAGGGTAGGGCTGGGGCCAACGTCCTGACTTTC. Drawing the rest from reference TRBV27 and TRBJ2-6, the complete variable domain is EAQVTQNPRYLITVTGKKLTVTCSQNMNHEYMSWYRQDPGLGLRQIYYSMNVEVTDKGDVPEGYKVSRKEKRNFPLILESPSPNQTSLYFCASSTKQGRAGANVLTFGAGSRLTVL.